The rows below give T cell receptor beta chains drawn from one sample of a study of T-cell memory formation after mild COVID-19. TCRdb re-called the 5' RACE reads through MiXCR, storing one row per CDR3 protein. The data hold about 150,000 distinct CDR3 sequences, with approximately 21% observed a single time. The material sequenced was PBMCs or a T cell subset sorted from them (not recorded which). The source is an adult woman who had mild COVID-19 (a few samples of this study predate the infection). Cell type and time point are not known. CDR3s include the opening cysteine and the closing phenylalanine or tryptophan. Each record gives: D gene, V gene, clone size, J gene, CDR3 protein, CDR3 DNA. D genes are given only for firm matches. Clone size is given for some rows only: seen once, a few or many times, or a class if the clone is expanded.

d_gene: TRBD1
v_gene: TRBV7-9
abundance: few
j_gene: TRBJ1-1
CDR3aa: CASRFGTGSRGNTEAFF
CDR3nt: TGTGCCAGCAGGTTTGGGACAGGGTCAAGAGGGAACACTGAAGCTTTCTTT

d_gene: TRBD1
v_gene: TRBV20-1
abundance: few
j_gene: TRBJ1-1
CDR3aa: CSASLQGGTEAFF
CDR3nt: TGCAGTGCTAGTTTACAGGGGGGCACTGAAGCTTTCTTT

d_gene: .
v_gene: TRBV4-2
abundance: .
j_gene: TRBJ1-2
CDR3aa: CASSQDRQKPYGYTF
CDR3nt: TGTGCCAGCAGCCAAGATCGGCAGAAACCCTATGGCTACACCTTC

d_gene: .
v_gene: TRBV5-1
abundance: few
j_gene: TRBJ1-1
CDR3aa: CASSLDPAEAFF
CDR3nt: TGCGCCAGCAGCTTGGACCCAGCTGAAGCTTTCTTT

d_gene: TRBD1
v_gene: TRBV12-3/TRBV12-4
abundance: few
j_gene: TRBJ2-5
CDR3aa: CASSFVTGGGETQYF
CDR3nt: TGTGCCAGCAGTTTTGTGACAGGGGGCGGAGAGACCCAGTACTTC

d_gene: .
v_gene: TRBV27
abundance: .
j_gene: TRBJ2-1
CDR3aa: CASSLYFDLATYNEQFF
CDR3nt: TGTGCCAGCAGTTTATATTTTGATCTAGCGACCTACAATGAGCAGTTCTTC

d_gene: .
v_gene: TRBV2
abundance: few
j_gene: TRBJ1-1
CDR3aa: CASPDIMNAEAFF
CDR3nt: TGTGCCAGCCCAGATATTATGAACGCTGAAGCTTTCTTT

d_gene: .
v_gene: TRBV25-1
abundance: .
j_gene: TRBJ1-4
CDR3aa: CASSELGGNEKLFF
CDR3nt: TGTGCCAGCAGTGAATTGGGCGGGAATGAAAAACTGTTTTTT

d_gene: .
v_gene: TRBV2
abundance: .
j_gene: TRBJ2-5
CDR3aa: CASSDGLPRETQYF
CDR3nt: TGTGCCAGCAGCGACGGTTTACCTCGAGAGACCCAGTACTTC

d_gene: .
v_gene: TRBV20-1
abundance: few
j_gene: TRBJ2-1
CDR3aa: CSAAGGSYNEQFF
CDR3nt: TGCAGTGCTGCCGGCGGGTCCTACAATGAGCAGTTCTTC

d_gene: TRBD1
v_gene: TRBV6-5
abundance: .
j_gene: TRBJ2-7
CDR3aa: CASRPRDRGSYEQYF
CDR3nt: TGTGCCAGCAGGCCCCGGGACAGAGGATCCTACGAGCAGTACTTC

d_gene: .
v_gene: TRBV4-2
abundance: .
j_gene: TRBJ1-1
CDR3aa: CASSPLTGNPEAFF
CDR3nt: TGTGCCAGCAGCCCTTTAACAGGGAACCCTGAAGCTTTCTTT

d_gene: .
v_gene: TRBV15
abundance: medium-sized
j_gene: TRBJ2-3
CDR3aa: CATSRDRLGGAAFDTQYF
CDR3nt: TGTGCCACCAGCAGAGATCGATTAGGCGGGGCCGCATTTGATACGCAGTATTTT

d_gene: TRBD1
v_gene: TRBV7-6
abundance: many
j_gene: TRBJ2-2
CDR3aa: CASNKQGGTGELFF
CDR3nt: TGTGCCAGCAACAAACAGGGGGGCACCGGGGAGCTGTTTTTT

d_gene: .
v_gene: TRBV5-1
abundance: many
j_gene: TRBJ2-7
CDR3aa: CASSLIDRYEQYF
CDR3nt: TGCGCCAGCAGCCTCATTGACAGATACGAGCAGTACTTC

d_gene: TRBD1
v_gene: TRBV19
abundance: .
j_gene: TRBJ2-2
CDR3aa: CASRSAGTGGTGELFF
CDR3nt: TGTGCCAGTAGAAGTGCCGGGACAGGGGGCACCGGGGAGCTGTTTTTT

d_gene: .
v_gene: TRBV20-1
abundance: few
j_gene: TRBJ1-5
CDR3aa: CSAEWTASNQPQHF
CDR3nt: TGCAGTGCCGAGTGGACTGCGAGCAATCAGCCCCAGCATTTT

d_gene: .
v_gene: TRBV20-1
abundance: few
j_gene: TRBJ1-1
CDR3aa: CSARDPNTEAFF
CDR3nt: TGCAGTGCTAGAGACCCGAACACTGAAGCTTTCTTT

d_gene: .
v_gene: TRBV6-5
abundance: .
j_gene: TRBJ1-1
CDR3aa: CASSYREEAFF
CDR3nt: TGTGCCAGCAGTTACCGGGAGGAAGCTTTCTTT

d_gene: TRBD1
v_gene: TRBV20-1
abundance: .
j_gene: TRBJ2-5
CDR3aa: CSAPRQGERETQYF
CDR3nt: TGCAGTGCTCCTAGACAGGGGGAAAGGGAGACCCAGTACTTC

d_gene: .
v_gene: TRBV12-3/TRBV12-4
abundance: .
j_gene: TRBJ1-2
CDR3aa: CASRVSLSGYTF
CDR3nt: TGTGCCAGCAGGGTCAGTCTCTCTGGCTACACCTTC

d_gene: .
v_gene: TRBV27
abundance: .
j_gene: TRBJ1-2
CDR3aa: CASRLSGIDYGYTF
CDR3nt: TGTGCCAGCAGATTAAGCGGGATTGACTATGGCTACACCTTC

d_gene: .
v_gene: TRBV18
abundance: few
j_gene: TRBJ1-2
CDR3aa: CASSPGENYGYTF
CDR3nt: TGTGCCAGCTCACCAGGGGAAAACTATGGCTACACCTTC

d_gene: .
v_gene: TRBV24-1
abundance: .
j_gene: TRBJ2-3
CDR3aa: CATSDLTAGGDSTDTQYF
CDR3nt: TGTGCCACCAGTGATTTGACCGCGGGCGGAGACTCGACAGATACGCAGTATTTT

d_gene: .
v_gene: TRBV2
abundance: .
j_gene: TRBJ1-1
CDR3aa: CASSLREMDTEAFF
CDR3nt: TGTGCCAGCAGCCTCAGGGAGATGGACACTGAAGCTTTCTTT

d_gene: .
v_gene: TRBV3-1
abundance: .
j_gene: TRBJ2-3
CDR3aa: CASSQRAPSTDTQYF
CDR3nt: TGTGCCAGCAGCCAGCGGGCTCCCTCCACAGATACGCAGTATTTT

d_gene: .
v_gene: TRBV4-2
abundance: few
j_gene: TRBJ2-1
CDR3aa: CASSQEALVGGILAEQFF
CDR3nt: TGTGCCAGCAGCCAAGAGGCCCTTGTCGGCGGGATCCTGGCTGAGCAGTTCTTC

d_gene: .
v_gene: TRBV30
abundance: .
j_gene: TRBJ2-5
CDR3aa: CAWSVVAETQYF
CDR3nt: TGTGCCTGGAGTGTGGTAGCCGAGACCCAGTACTTC

d_gene: .
v_gene: TRBV5-4
abundance: .
j_gene: TRBJ2-5
CDR3aa: CASSRDGETQYF
CDR3nt: TGTGCCAGCAGCCGTGACGGGGAGACCCAGTACTTC

d_gene: .
v_gene: TRBV12-3/TRBV12-4
abundance: few
j_gene: TRBJ2-4
CDR3aa: CASSPQGGVKNIQYF
CDR3nt: TGTGCCAGCAGTCCTCAGGGAGGTGTCAAAAACATTCAGTACTTC

d_gene: .
v_gene: TRBV7-9
abundance: .
j_gene: TRBJ1-4
CDR3aa: CASSPGREKLFF
CDR3nt: TGTGCCAGCAGCCCGGGACGGGAAAAACTGTTTTTT

d_gene: .
v_gene: TRBV5-6
abundance: few
j_gene: TRBJ1-3
CDR3aa: CASSSTVAGIGVDTIYF
CDR3nt: TGTGCCAGCAGCTCGACCGTGGCGGGAATAGGCGTAGACACCATATATTTT

d_gene: TRBD1
v_gene: TRBV6-1
abundance: .
j_gene: TRBJ2-7
CDR3aa: CASSRTGTAAYEQYF
CDR3nt: TGTGCCAGCAGCAGGACCGGGACAGCGGCCTACGAGCAGTACTTC

d_gene: TRBD2
v_gene: TRBV9
abundance: few
j_gene: TRBJ2-1
CDR3aa: CASSAGGRALGEQFF
CDR3nt: TGTGCCAGCAGCGCCGGCGGGAGGGCCCTCGGTGAGCAGTTCTTC

d_gene: TRBD1
v_gene: TRBV27
abundance: .
j_gene: TRBJ1-6
CDR3aa: CASSSRTGGGSPLHF
CDR3nt: TGTGCCAGCAGTTCCCGGACAGGGGGTGGTTCACCCCTCCACTTT

d_gene: .
v_gene: TRBV6-1
abundance: .
j_gene: TRBJ1-5
CDR3aa: CASSEERDNQPQHF
CDR3nt: TGTGCCAGCAGTGAAGAGCGAGATAATCAGCCCCAGCATTTT

d_gene: .
v_gene: TRBV3-1
abundance: once
j_gene: TRBJ1-1
CDR3aa: CASSQEGGFTEAFF
CDR3nt: TGTGCCAGCAGCCAAGAGGGAGGGTTCACTGAAGCTTTCTTT

d_gene: .
v_gene: TRBV18
abundance: few
j_gene: TRBJ1-1
CDR3aa: CASSPTAREITEAFF
CDR3nt: TGTGCCAGCTCACCAACGGCCAGGGAGATCACTGAAGCTTTCTTT

d_gene: TRBD2
v_gene: TRBV6-5
abundance: few
j_gene: TRBJ2-7
CDR3aa: CASSRTRTSGSYEQYF
CDR3nt: TGTGCCAGCAGCCGGACTCGGACTAGCGGCTCCTACGAGCAGTACTTC

d_gene: .
v_gene: TRBV14
abundance: .
j_gene: TRBJ1-2
CDR3aa: CASSQAQGGYGYTF
CDR3nt: TGTGCCAGCAGCCAAGCACAGGGAGGCTATGGCTACACCTTC

d_gene: TRBD2
v_gene: TRBV12-5
abundance: few
j_gene: TRBJ2-1
CDR3aa: CASGPSLSSGTYNEQFF
CDR3nt: TGTGCTAGTGGCCCCTCCCTCTCTAGCGGGACCTACAATGAGCAGTTCTTC

d_gene: TRBD1
v_gene: TRBV5-1
abundance: .
j_gene: TRBJ2-2
CDR3aa: CASTDGQGWTGELFF
CDR3nt: TGCGCCAGCACCGACGGACAGGGCTGGACCGGGGAGCTGTTTTTT

d_gene: .
v_gene: TRBV29-1
abundance: few
j_gene: TRBJ2-3
CDR3aa: CSVAGTPLRDTQYF
CDR3nt: TGCAGCGTTGCCGGGACTCCCCTACGGGATACGCAGTATTTT

d_gene: TRBD2
v_gene: TRBV5-6
abundance: few
j_gene: TRBJ2-5
CDR3aa: CASSETSGRGETQYF
CDR3nt: TGTGCCAGCAGCGAGACTAGCGGGAGAGGGGAGACCCAGTACTTC

d_gene: .
v_gene: TRBV5-1
abundance: .
j_gene: TRBJ2-2
CDR3aa: CASIREPPNTGELFF
CDR3nt: TGCGCCAGCATAAGGGAGCCCCCGAACACCGGGGAGCTGTTTTTT

d_gene: .
v_gene: TRBV5-1
abundance: few
j_gene: TRBJ2-7
CDR3aa: CASSLAPGPYEQYF
CDR3nt: TGCGCCAGCAGCTTGGCCCCAGGGCCCTACGAGCAGTACTTC

d_gene: TRBD1
v_gene: TRBV5-1
abundance: few
j_gene: TRBJ1-1
CDR3aa: CASSSIGTGGAWDTEAFF
CDR3nt: TGCGCCAGCAGCTCGATTGGGACAGGGGGCGCTTGGGACACTGAAGCTTTCTTT

d_gene: .
v_gene: TRBV6-2/TRBV6-3
abundance: few
j_gene: TRBJ1-1
CDR3aa: CASNTGINTEAFF
CDR3nt: TGTGCCAGCAATACCGGGATTAACACTGAAGCTTTCTTT

d_gene: .
v_gene: TRBV12-3/TRBV12-4
abundance: medium-sized
j_gene: TRBJ2-5
CDR3aa: CASSPPWETQYF
CDR3nt: TGTGCCAGCAGCCCGCCGTGGGAGACCCAGTACTTC

d_gene: .
v_gene: TRBV24-1
abundance: .
j_gene: TRBJ1-4
CDR3aa: CATSGNREGKLFF
CDR3nt: TGTGCCACCAGTGGAAATAGAGAAGGAAAACTGTTTTTT